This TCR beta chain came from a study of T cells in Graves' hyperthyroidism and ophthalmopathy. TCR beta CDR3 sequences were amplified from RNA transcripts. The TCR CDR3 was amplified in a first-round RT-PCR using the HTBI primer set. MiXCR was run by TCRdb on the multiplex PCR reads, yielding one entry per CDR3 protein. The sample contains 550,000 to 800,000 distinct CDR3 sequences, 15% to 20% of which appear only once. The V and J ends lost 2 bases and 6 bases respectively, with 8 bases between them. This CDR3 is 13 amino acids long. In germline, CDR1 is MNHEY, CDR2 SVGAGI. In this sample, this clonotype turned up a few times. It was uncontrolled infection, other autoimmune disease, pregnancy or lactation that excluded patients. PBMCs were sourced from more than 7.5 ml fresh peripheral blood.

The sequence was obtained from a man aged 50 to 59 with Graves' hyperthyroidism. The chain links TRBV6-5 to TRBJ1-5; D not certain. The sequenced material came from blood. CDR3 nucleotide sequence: TGTGCCAGCAGTTACGATGGAGGTCAGCCCCAGCATTTT. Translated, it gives CASSYDGGQPQHF.